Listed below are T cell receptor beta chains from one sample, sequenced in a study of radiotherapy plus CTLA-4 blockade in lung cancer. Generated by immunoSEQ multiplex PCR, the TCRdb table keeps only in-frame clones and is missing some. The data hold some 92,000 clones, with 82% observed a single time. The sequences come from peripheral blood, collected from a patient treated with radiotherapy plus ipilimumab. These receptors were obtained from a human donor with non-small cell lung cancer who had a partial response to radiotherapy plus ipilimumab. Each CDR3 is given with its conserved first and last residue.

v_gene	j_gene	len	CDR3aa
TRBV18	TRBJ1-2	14	CASSETGGDYGYTF
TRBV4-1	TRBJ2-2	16	CASSRSSGPNTGELFF
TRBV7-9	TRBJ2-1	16	CASSLGSSGSYNEQFF
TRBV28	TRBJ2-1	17	CASSSTSGRSPYNEQFF
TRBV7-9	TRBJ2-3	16	CASSLRTSGSTDTQYF
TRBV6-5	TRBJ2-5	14	CASSYSSRQETQYF
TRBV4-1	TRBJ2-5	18	CASSQPGTTRGSQETQYF
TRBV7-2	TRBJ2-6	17	CASSERPAEAGANVLTF
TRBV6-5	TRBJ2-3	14	CASSTPGGVDTQYF
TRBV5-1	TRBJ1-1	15	CASSLTGTVGTEAFF
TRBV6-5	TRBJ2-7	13	CASSPARGVEQYF
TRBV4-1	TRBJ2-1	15	CASSQGRDSYNEQFF
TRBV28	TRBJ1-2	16	CAGSLRGGITNYGYTF
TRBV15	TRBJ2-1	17	CATSRDLAGGPSNEQFF
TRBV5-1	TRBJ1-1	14	CASSPRQGWTEAFF
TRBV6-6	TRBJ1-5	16	CASSPNGQGSNQPQHF
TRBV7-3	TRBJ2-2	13	CASSPGDTGELFF
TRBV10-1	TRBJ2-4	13	CASSRDRENIQYF
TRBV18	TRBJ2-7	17	CASSPTPATSGNYEQYF
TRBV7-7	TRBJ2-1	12	CASSSTGGEQFF
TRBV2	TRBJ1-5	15	CASSGDSWGVQPQHF
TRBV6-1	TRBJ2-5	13	CASSGQIQETQYF
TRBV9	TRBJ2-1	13	CASSPAGYNEQFF
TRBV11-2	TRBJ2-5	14	CASSLGGSLETQYF
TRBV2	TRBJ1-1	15	CASSDYPRGNTEAFF
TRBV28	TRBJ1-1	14	CASSSPTGYTEAFF
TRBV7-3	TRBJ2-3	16	CASSSGQLPRSDTQYF
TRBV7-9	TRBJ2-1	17	CASSPLSGRVAYNEQFF
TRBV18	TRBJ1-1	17	CASSLNRQGLQNTEAFF
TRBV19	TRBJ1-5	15	CASSIQGHGNQPQHF
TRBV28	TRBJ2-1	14	CASIRTSGSREQFF
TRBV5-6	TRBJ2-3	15	CASSPGGVRSDTQYF
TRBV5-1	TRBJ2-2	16	CASSEGLAGLTGELFF
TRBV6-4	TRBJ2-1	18	CASSDRGTSGNEVVEQFF
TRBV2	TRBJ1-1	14	CASRGLQGDAEAFF
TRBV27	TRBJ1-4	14	CASSRNRDSEKLFF
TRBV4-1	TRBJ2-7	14	CASKEARDTYEQYF